The present TCR beta chain was sequenced within a study of shared clonotypes between healthy human individuals. Naive CD8 cells comprised CD45RO-negative, CCR7-positively selected cells, excluding terminally differentiated effector memory CD45RA+ cells. Germline V gene data show CDR1 as SGHAT and CDR2 as FQNNGV. With 5 bases clipped from V and 5 bases from J, the junction kept 14 bases outside the gene matches. The CDR3 is 16 residues long. Profiled with immunoSEQ multiplex PCR; TCRdb holds only in-frame clones, not every one. The data hold some 2 million clones, with around 96% observed a single time.

The source material was naive CD8+ T cells sorted from blood. V is TRBV11-2 and J is TRBJ2-7, with 8 bases fitting TRBD2. The receptor was isolated from a man aged 18-30 years in good health. CDR3: CASSTRGGKMFHEQYF. DNA for the CDR3: TGTGCCAGCAGCACTCGGGGGGGCAAAATGTTCCACGAGCAGTACTTC.